Listed here are 21 T cell receptor beta chains from one sample, sequenced in a study of control samples from healthy donors and cancer patients. The protocol was immunoSEQ multiplex PCR, while the TCRdb copy is restricted to in-frame clones and leaves out a portion. This table holds under 60,000 clones, 94% found once. Source material: blood. The receptors stem from a man younger than 40 in good health.

This clone was observed once. The gene calls are TRBV3-1 (or the pseudogene TRBV3-2) and TRBJ2-7, with unresolved D. CDR1 and CDR2 from the germline V gene are LGHDT and YNNKEL (reference sequence). The CDR3 totals 14 residues. V shed 1 base and J shed 0 bases, with 7 bases lying between them. DNA for the CDR3: TGTGCCAGCAGCCAAGTTAGGAGCTCCTACGAGCAGTACTTC. Translated, it gives CASSQVRSSYEQYF.

The chain couples TRBV3-1 (or the pseudogene TRBV3-2) to TRBJ2-1; D unresolved. The CDR3 totals 14 residues. The V end lost 3 bases, the J end lost 10 bases, and 16 bases lay between the germline ends. Per the germline V gene, CDR1 is LGHDT and CDR2 is YNNKEL (reference sequence). The DNA for the CDR3 is TGTGCCAGCAGCCACCGGTTGAACAGAAAGGAGCAGTTCTTC. Protein product: CASSHRLNRKEQFF.

The rearrangement uses TRBV10-1 and TRBJ2-1; a weak D match, TRBD2 (5 bases). This CDR3 region has 13 residues. Germline V CDR1 and CDR2: WNHNN, SYGVQD (reference sequence). Trimming cost V 4 bases and J 10 bases, with 14 bases left between them. CDR3 in amino acids: CASSGPRGCEQFF. The CDR3 DNA follows: TGCGCCAGCAGTGGGCCCCGGGGTTGCGAGCAGTTCTTC.

The chain uses TRBV12-3 or TRBV12-4 and TRBJ2-2; D is uncertain. CDR3 length: 11 amino acids. Deletions cut 4 bases from V and 6 bases from J, with 3 bases between. The CDR3: CASSSAGELFF. The CDR3 DNA is TGTGCCAGCAGTTCCGCCGGGGAGCTGTTTTTT.

Concerning this clone: An end of the junction does not agree with germline; a read error may underlie this. The genes are TRBV14 and TRBJ2-7; a weak D match, TRBD1 (5 bases). Germline V lookup: CDR1 SGHDN, CDR2 FVKESK. The CDR3 has 13 residues. The CDR3: CASSPPQGTRMHF. The CDR3 DNA reads TGTGCCAGCAGCCCACCCCAGGGTACTCGGATGCACTTC.

The chain employs TRBV6-5 and TRBJ1-4, with 8 positions matching TRBD1. CDR1 MNHEY and CDR2 SVGAGI come from the germline V gene. Trimming removed 4 bases from V and 8 bases from J; junction bases left unmatched: 6. The CDR3 sequence is 14 residues long. The CDR3 here is CASSLQGDGEKLFF. CDR3 in DNA: TGTGCCAGCAGTTTACAGGGGGATGGGGAAAAACTGTTTTTT.

The V gene is TRBV4-1, the J gene TRBJ2-7; D is uncertain. The germline V gene has CDR1 MGHRA and CDR2 YSYEKL. The CDR3 covers 15 residues. V dropped 1 base and J dropped 0 bases, with 10 bases sitting between them. The CDR3 bases are TGCGCCAGCAGCCAAGCAGGTGAGAGCTCCTACGAGCAGTACTTC. Its translation: CASSQAGESSYEQYF.

The CDR3 here is CASSLIRGKNNEQFF. CDR3 nucleotide sequence: TGTGCCAGCAGCTTAATACGGGGAAAGAACAATGAGCAGTTCTTC. The chain uses TRBV11-2 and TRBJ2-1, with D maybe TRBD2 (5 bases). The CDR3 spans 15 residues. The germline gives CDR1 SGHAT, CDR2 FQNNGV. V lost 2 bases and J lost 5, with 13 bases in between.

This chain uses TRBV5-1 with TRBJ2-7; the D call may be TRBD1 or TRBD2 (6 bases each). V lost 7 bases and J 2 bases, leaving 16 bases between the germline ends. The germline gives CDR1 SGHRS, CDR2 YFSETQ. CDR3 length: 14 residues. CDR3 sequence: CASRLGGDTYEQYF. The CDR3 nucleotides are TGCGCCAGCCGCCTCGGAGGGGACACCTACGAGCAGTACTTC.

The rearrangement links TRBV6-6 to TRBJ1-5; D is undetermined. The CDR3 sequence is 15 residues long. Germline CDR1 MNHNY, CDR2 SVGAGI (reference sequence). The ends were cut back, 5 bases at V and 0 bases at J, with 11 bases in the middle. CDR3 coding DNA: TGTGCCAGCAGTGATTCAGGTTATAGCAATCAGCCCCAGCATTTT. Protein: CASSDSGYSNQPQHF.

This sequence joins TRBV19 and TRBJ1-1; D unresolved. CDR1 and CDR2 from the germline V gene are LNHDA and SQIVND (reference sequence). The CDR3 spans 13 residues. The V and J ends lost 5 bases and 6 bases respectively, with 13 bases between them. DNA of the CDR3: TGTGCCAGTAGTCCGCAGGATCCGCCTGAAGCTTTCTTT. Translation gives CASSPQDPPEAFF.

The chain has TRBV19 and TRBJ1-1; unclear D gene. The germline V gene has CDR1 LNHDA and CDR2 SQIVND (reference sequence). Trimming removed 3 bases from V and 0 bases from J, with 11 bases in between. CDR3 length: 15 residues. In DNA, the CDR3 is TGTGCCAGTAGTATGGGTACCCCGGTGAACACTGAAGCTTTCTTT. This codes for CASSMGTPVNTEAFF.

This sequence joins TRBV5-1 and TRBJ2-7, with 11 bases that match TRBD2. The germline gives CDR1 SGHRS, CDR2 YFSETQ. Trimming removed 0 bases from V and 0 bases from J; junction bases left unmatched: 8. This CDR3 spans 18 amino acids. For the CDR3, the DNA is TGCGCCAGCAGCTTGGGGGACCGACTAGCGGGGAGCTCCTACGAGCAGTACTTC. Its translation: CASSLGDRLAGSSYEQYF.

This chain links TRBV7-6 with TRBJ2-7; maybe TRBD2 (6 bases). CDR3 size: 14 residues. In germline, CDR1 is SGHVS, CDR2 FNYEAQ. V lost 3 bases and J 4 bases, leaving 13 bases between the germline ends. CDR3 protein: CASSLSLARYEQYF. CDR3 bases: TGTGCCAGCAGCTTGTCCCTAGCGCGGTACGAGCAGTACTTC. The variable domain in full, with the rest retrieved from reference TRBV7-6 and TRBJ2-7, is GAGVSQSPRYKVTKRGQDVALRCDPISGHVSLYWYRQALGQGPEFLTYFNYEAQQDKSGLPNDRFSAERPEGSISTLTIQRTEQRDSAMYRCASSLSLARYEQYFGPGTRLTVT.

Written as DNA, the CDR3 is TGTGCCAGCAGTTTGTCTAAAAATGAGCAGTTCTTC. This codes for CASSLSKNEQFF. The J gene is TRBJ2-1, the V gene TRBV12-3 or TRBV12-4, with unresolved D. CDR3 length: 12 residues. The V end was cut by 3 bases, the J end by 7 bases, with 7 bases between.

The gene calls are TRBV24-1 and TRBJ2-1, with D possibly being TRBD2 (6 bases). V was clipped by 9 bases and J by 0 bases, with 11 bases between them. The CDR3 loop spans 14 amino acids. The germline gives CDR1 KGHDR, CDR2 SFDVKD. In DNA form, the CDR3 reads TGTGCCACCGGAGCGGACTACTCCTACAATGAGCAGTTCTTC. Translation: CATGADYSYNEQFF.

The rearrangement links TRBV28 to TRBJ1-6, with 7 positions matching TRBD1. The germline gives CDR1 MDHEN, CDR2 SYDVKM. V shed 5 bases, J shed 9 bases, and the junction held 13 bases outside the gene matches. This CDR3 contains 16 residues. The CDR3 DNA follows: TGTGCCAGCAGTCGCGCGATGACAGGGTACTCTTCACCCCTCCACTTT. Its translation is CASSRAMTGYSSPLHF. The full variable domain, with the rest looked up from reference TRBV28 and TRBJ1-6, is DVKVTQSSRYLVKRTGEKVFLECVQDMDHENMFWYRQDPGLGLRLIYFSYDVKMKEKGDIPEGYSVSREKKERFSLILESASTNQTSMYLCASSRAMTGYSSPLHFGNGTRLTVT.

The rearrangement uses TRBV19 and TRBJ1-1; 7 bases map to TRBD1. Germline assignment: CDR1 LNHDA and CDR2 SQIVND (reference sequence). The V and J ends lost 5 bases and 0 bases, in that order; junction bases with no gene match: 3. The CDR3 sequence is 14 residues long. CDR3 bases: TGTGCCAGTAGTGACAGGGTATTGAACACTGAAGCTTTCTTT. It codes for CASSDRVLNTEAFF.

The chain has TRBV19 and TRBJ1-1, with TRBD1 matching over 10 bases. Germline V CDR1 and CDR2: LNHDA, SQIVND (reference sequence). CDR3 length equals 16 residues. Trimming took 5 bases from V and 3 from J; bases not matched to a gene: 9. The CDR3, as DNA: TGTGCCAGTAGTCCCTGGACAGGGGGAATGTACACTGAAGCTTTCTTT. The encoded protein is CASSPWTGGMYTEAFF.

The rearrangement links TRBV4-2 to TRBJ1-1; the match to TRBD1 covers 8 bases. From germline, CDR1 is LGHNA and CDR2 YNFKEQ. The V gene end was trimmed by 0 bases and the J gene end by 4 bases; junction bases not matched to a gene: 4. The CDR3 length is 15 residues. As DNA, the CDR3 is TGTGCCAGCAGCCAAGAGGCAGGGGGCGGCACTGAAGCTTTCTTT. Translated, it gives CASSQEAGGGTEAFF.

V is TRBV5-5 and J is TRBJ1-2; 9 positions agree with TRBD1. With 4 bases clipped from V and 5 bases from J, the junction kept 3 bases outside the gene matches. Germline V lookup: CDR1 SGHKS, CDR2 YYEKEE (reference sequence). The CDR3 is 13 residues long. CDR3 coding DNA: TGTGCCAGCAGCACAGGGGGCACATATGGCTACACCTTC. Encoded protein: CASSTGGTYGYTF.